The rows below give T cell receptor beta chains drawn from one sample of a study of blood T cell repertoires in COVID-19. Only in-frame clones appear in the TCRdb table, and some are missing; sequencing was by immunoSEQ multiplex PCR. The sample includes over 120,000 clones, roughly four fifths of them seen just once. Sequencing was done on a sample of peripheral blood. The receptors derive from a woman older than 75 with acute or convalescent COVID-19. The CDR3 runs from the conserved cysteine through the conserved F or W. Fields, in order: D gene, V gene, J gene, clone size, CDR3 length, CDR3 protein, CDR3 DNA. D genes are given only for firm matches. Some rows mark clone size as missing; the rest say once, few, many or name a class of expanded clone.

TRBD1	TRBV5-4	TRBJ1-2	NA	14	CASSPGGKGYGYTF	TGTGCCAGCAGCCCAGGGGGAAAAGGCTATGGCTACACCTTC
NA	TRBV4-1	TRBJ2-5	NA	16	CASSQAFQITQETQYF	TGCGCCAGCAGCCAGGCCTTTCAAATAACCCAAGAGACCCAGTACTTC
TRBD2	TRBV6-6	TRBJ2-2	few	16	CASSYVAGGYTGELFF	TGTGCCAGCAGTTACGTAGCGGGGGGTTACACCGGGGAGCTGTTTTTT
NA	TRBV7-9	TRBJ1-6	NA	15	CASSLVGVPNSPLHF	TGTGCCAGCAGCTTAGTCGGGGTGCCTAATTCACCCCTCCACTTT
TRBD1	TRBV7-8	TRBJ2-7	NA	14	CASSLDRGKGEQYF	TGTGCCAGCAGCTTGGACAGGGGCAAGGGCGAGCAGTACTTC
TRBD1	TRBV10-3	TRBJ1-1	NA	13	CATRTGESTEAFF	TGTGCCACTCGGACAGGGGAGAGCACTGAAGCTTTCTTT
NA	TRBV4-1	TRBJ1-2	NA	15	CASSQDVTGPYGYTF	TGCGCCAGCAGCCAAGATGTTACAGGCCCCTATGGCTACACCTTC
NA	TRBV20-1	TRBJ2-7	NA	13	CSASDRDTYEQYF	TGCAGTGCTAGTGATAGGGACACCTACGAGCAGTACTTC
NA	TRBV6-1	TRBJ2-4	NA	18	CASSVRVGDRRAKNIQYF	TGTGCCAGCAGTGTGAGAGTGGGAGATCGTAGAGCCAAAAACATTCAGTACTTC
NA	TRBV4-1	TRBJ2-3	NA	20	CASSQDKGTFGGGGTDTQYF	TGCGCCAGCAGCCAAGATAAGGGGACATTCGGCGGGGGCGGCACAGATACGCAGTATTTT
NA	TRBV21-1	TRBJ2-7	NA	19	CASSNRSAPKGQGLYEQYF	TGTGCCAGCAGCAATCGGTCGGCCCCAAAGGGACAGGGTCTCTACGAGCAGTACTTC
TRBD1	TRBV29-1	TRBJ2-1	NA	15	CSVLHMDRANNEQFF	TGCAGCGTCCTGCACATGGACAGGGCGAACAATGAGCAGTTCTTC
TRBD1	TRBV18	TRBJ1-3	NA	15	CASSRDRVFGNTIYF	TGTGCCAGCTCCAGGGACAGAGTTTTCGGAAACACCATATATTTT
NA	TRBV5-4	TRBJ1-1	NA	13	CASSQQTTTEAFF	TGTGCCAGCAGTCAACAGACGACCACTGAAGCTTTCTTT
NA	TRBV18	TRBJ2-4	NA	14	CASSPGQPADIQYF	TGTGCCAGCTCACCTGGACAGCCGGCGGACATTCAGTACTTC
NA	TRBV6-5	TRBJ1-2	once	13	CASSGGRQDGYTF	TGTGCCAGTTCGGGGGGGCGTCAGGATGGCTACACCTTC
TRBD1	TRBV15	TRBJ1-1	NA	12	CATRGGNTEAFF	TGTGCCACCAGAGGGGGCAACACTGAAGCTTTCTTT
TRBD1	TRBV7-3	TRBJ1-1	NA	14	CASSLTGRNTEAFF	TGTGCCAGCAGCCTGACAGGGAGGAACACTGAAGCTTTCTTT
NA	TRBV6-1	TRBJ2-7	NA	11	CASSDLDEQYF	TGTGCCAGCAGTGACCTAGACGAGCAGTACTTC
NA	TRBV6-6	TRBJ2-7	NA	11	CASSRRYEQYF	TGTGCCAGCAGTCGCCGTTACGAGCAGTACTTC
NA	TRBV27	TRBJ1-2	NA	14	CASSLQWGPHGYTF	TGTGCCAGCAGTTTACAGTGGGGGCCCCATGGCTACACCTTC
TRBD1	TRBV5-6	TRBJ2-3	NA	12	CASSSGTGDKYF	TGTGCCAGCAGCTCCGGGACAGGGGATAAGTATTTT
NA	TRBV4-3	TRBJ1-1	NA	15	CASSQDLAANTEAFF	TGCGCCAGCAGCCAAGATTTAGCAGCGAACACTGAAGCTTTCTTT
NA	TRBV5-1	TRBJ1-2	once	14	CASSYGTTDGGYTF	TGCGCCAGCAGCTACGGGACAACCGACGGTGGCTACACCTTC
TRBD1	TRBV3-1/TRBV3-2	TRBJ1-1	NA	16	CASSQARGRGDTEAFF	TGTGCCAGCAGCCAAGCAAGGGGGCGTGGGGACACTGAAGCTTTCTTT
TRBD2	TRBV6-4	TRBJ2-1	few	15	CASSDSRGGYNEQFF	TGTGCCAGCAGTGACTCTCGGGGGGGCTACAATGAGCAGTTCTTC
NA	TRBV19	TRBJ1-5	NA	16	CASSTGRSVSNQPQHF	TGTGCCAGTAGTACAGGGCGGTCCGTCAGCAATCAGCCCCAGCATTTT
NA	TRBV10-1	TRBJ1-3	NA	17	CASSEFGITTIGNTIYF	TGCGCCAGCAGTGAGTTTGGAATAACTACGATCGGGAACACCATATATTTT
NA	TRBV7-9	TRBJ1-1	NA	16	CASSFRQPRKATEAFF	TGTGCCAGCAGCTTCAGGCAGCCTCGAAAGGCCACTGAAGCTTTCTTT
TRBD2	TRBV6-1	TRBJ2-2	once	16	CASSEWRGESTGELFF	TGTGCCAGCAGTGAGTGGCGGGGGGAAAGCACCGGGGAGCTGTTTTTT
NA	TRBV6-2/TRBV6-3	TRBJ1-5	NA	15	CASSSPTGSNQPQHF	TGTGCCAGCAGTTCCCCGACGGGGAGCAATCAGCCCCAGCATTTT
NA	TRBV7-3	TRBJ1-3	NA	14	CASSPGVSGNTIYF	TGTGCCAGCAGCCCAGGGGTCTCTGGAAACACCATATATTTT
TRBD1	TRBV7-2	TRBJ1-2	NA	16	CASSPAGTGGYYGYTF	TGTGCCAGCAGCCCCGCCGGGACAGGGGGTTACTATGGCTACACCTTC
TRBD2	TRBV7-8	TRBJ2-7	NA	14	CASSSSGGTYEQYF	TGTGCCAGCAGCAGTAGCGGGGGTACGTACGAGCAGTACTTC
NA	TRBV2	TRBJ1-5	NA	14	CASSTSTGNQPQHF	TGTGCCAGCAGCACAAGTACAGGGAATCAGCCCCAGCATTTT
NA	TRBV6-2/TRBV6-3	TRBJ1-3	NA	15	CASSYGGSGGNTIYF	TGTGCCAGCAGTTACGGCGGGTCCGGCGGAAACACCATATATTTT